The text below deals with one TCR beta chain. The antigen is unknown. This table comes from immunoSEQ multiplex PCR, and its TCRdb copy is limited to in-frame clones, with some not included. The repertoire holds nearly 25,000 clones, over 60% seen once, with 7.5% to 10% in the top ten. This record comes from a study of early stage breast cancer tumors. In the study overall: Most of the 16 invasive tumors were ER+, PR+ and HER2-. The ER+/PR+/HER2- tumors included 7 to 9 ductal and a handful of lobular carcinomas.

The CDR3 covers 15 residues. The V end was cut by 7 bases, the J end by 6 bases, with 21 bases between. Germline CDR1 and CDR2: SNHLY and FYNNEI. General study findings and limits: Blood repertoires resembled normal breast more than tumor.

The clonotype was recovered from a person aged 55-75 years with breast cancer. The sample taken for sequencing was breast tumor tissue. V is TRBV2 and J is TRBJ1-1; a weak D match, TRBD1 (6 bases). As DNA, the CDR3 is TGTGCCAGCACCCCGGTAGAAGGGGGTGAGGCTGAAGCTTTCTTT. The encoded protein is CASTPVEGGEAEAFF.